This TCR beta chain was retrieved from a study of Graves' ophthalmopathy and Graves' hyperthyroidism. Study overall: Prior to any treatment, peripheral blood was collected at the time of initial diagnosis.

RNA transcripts provided the template for amplifying TCR beta CDR3 regions. HTBI primers were used in a first-round RT-PCR, which preceded a second-round multiplex PCR. From the multiplex PCR reads, TCRdb called clonotypes with MiXCR, one entry per CDR3 protein. This table holds approximately 160,000 distinct CDR3 sequences, over 35% found once. V was trimmed by 0 bases and J by 4 bases, leaving 9 bases between them. Germline CDR1 and CDR2: MGHRA and YSYEKL. CDR3 length: 14 amino acids. This clonotype was detected many times. Antigen specificity is unknown. Study-wide results and limits: Discrimination between ophthalmopathy and stable hyperthyroidism by a 13-signature model showed about 85% sensitivity and almost 83% specificity. With just over 70% sensitivity and more than 72% specificity, the model predicted ophthalmopathy progression.

The sequenced sample was peripheral blood. This sequence joins TRBV4-1 and TRBJ1-2; D is undetermined. This receptor was identified in a woman aged 40 to 50 with Graves' ophthalmopathy. The CDR3 nucleotides are TGCGCCAGCAGCCAAGATACGGGGAGCTATGGCTACACCTTC. This codes for CASSQDTGSYGYTF.